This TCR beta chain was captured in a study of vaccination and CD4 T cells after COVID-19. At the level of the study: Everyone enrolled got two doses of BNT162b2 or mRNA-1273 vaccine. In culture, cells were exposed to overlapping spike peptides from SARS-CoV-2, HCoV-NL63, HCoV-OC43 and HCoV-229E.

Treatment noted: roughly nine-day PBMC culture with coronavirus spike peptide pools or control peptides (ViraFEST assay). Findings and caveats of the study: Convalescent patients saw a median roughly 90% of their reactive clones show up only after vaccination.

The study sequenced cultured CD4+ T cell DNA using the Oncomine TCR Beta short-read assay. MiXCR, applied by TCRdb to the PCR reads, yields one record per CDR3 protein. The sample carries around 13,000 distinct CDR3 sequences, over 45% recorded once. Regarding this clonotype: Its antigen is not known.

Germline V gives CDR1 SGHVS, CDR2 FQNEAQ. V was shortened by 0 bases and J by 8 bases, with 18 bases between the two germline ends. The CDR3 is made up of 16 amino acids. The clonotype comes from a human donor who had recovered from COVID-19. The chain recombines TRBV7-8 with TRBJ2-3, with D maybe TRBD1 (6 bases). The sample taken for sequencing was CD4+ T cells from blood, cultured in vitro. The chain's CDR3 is CASSLALGGDRGTQYF. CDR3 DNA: TGTGCCAGCAGCTTAGCGCTTGGGGGCGACAGAGGTACGCAGTATTTT.